The entry below gives a single TCR beta chain sequence along with its context. The antigen remains undetermined. These data are taken from a study of cytomegalovirus exposure and HLA in healthy donors. General study points: An ancestry cluster, one associated with Asian ancestry, reportedly showed fewer N-insertions than the roughly 700-donor mean in a later analysis. Donors were assumed by presence/absence analyses to have roughly uniform sequencing depth.

Primers included in the PCR were 60 Vbeta and 13 Jbeta primers. This table comes from immunoSEQ multiplex PCR, and its TCRdb copy is limited to in-frame clones, with some not included. The sample shows 90,000 to 130,000 clones, roughly 69% of them seen only once. Germline loops: CDR1 GTSNPN, CDR2 SVGIG (reference sequence). This CDR3 is built from 11 residues. Trimming removed 2 bases from V and 9 bases from J; junction bases left unmatched: 0. What was sequenced was PBMCs. The chain recombines TRBV30 with TRBJ2-7; TRBD2 matches 11 bases. The source of this sequence is a woman in her thirties in good health and CMV-seronegative. CDR3 region: CAWSTSGRQYF. In DNA form, the CDR3 reads TGTGCCTGGAGTACTAGCGGGAGGCAGTACTTC.